A selection of T cell receptor beta chains follows, all from one sample in a study of CD8+CD57+ T cells in acquired aplastic anemia. TCRdb redid the calling of the reads with MiXCR, one entry per CDR3 protein. The table has more than 150,000 distinct CDR3 sequences, about half seen once. The source material was sorted CD4+, CD8+, or CD8+CD57+ T cells (not recorded which) from PBMCs. The receptors shown here come from a human donor with aplastic anemia. The CDR3 runs from the conserved cysteine through the conserved F or W. Fields, in order: D gene, J gene, clone size, V gene, CDR3 protein, CDR3 DNA. D genes are given only for firm matches. The size entry is marked missing in some rows and otherwise reads once, few, many or a size class.

>NA|TRBJ1-4|NA|TRBV6-1
CASSDLPPNEKLFF
TGTGCCAGCAGTGACCTCCCGCCTAATGAAAAACTGTTTTTT
>TRBD1|TRBJ2-7|NA|TRBV2
CASSSGTGLLGEQYF
TGTGCCAGCAGTTCGGGGACAGGGCTGTTGGGCGAGCAGTACTTC
>NA|TRBJ2-5|few|TRBV2
CASMYQETQYF
TGTGCCAGCATGTACCAAGAGACCCAGTACTTC
>TRBD1|TRBJ2-1|few|TRBV24-1
CATSEGQGLVSYNEQFF
TGTGCCACCAGTGAAGGACAGGGACTGGTTTCCTACAATGAGCAGTTCTTC
>NA|TRBJ1-5|many|TRBV20-1
CSASSPGVLNQPQHF
TGCAGTGCTAGTTCCCCCGGGGTACTAAATCAGCCCCAGCATTTT
>TRBD1|TRBJ2-7|NA|TRBV5-1
CASSGGTGRSYEQYF
TGCGCCAGCAGCGGGGGGACAGGGCGCTCCTACGAGCAGTACTTC
>NA|TRBJ2-2|many|TRBV7-3
CASSFPNTGELFF
TGTGCCAGCAGCTTCCCGAACACCGGGGAGCTGTTTTTT
>NA|TRBJ2-2|NA|TRBV7-6
CASSLGTADTGELFF
TGTGCCAGCAGCTTAGGGACAGCCGACACCGGGGAGCTGTTTTTT
>NA|TRBJ2-1|once|TRBV15
CATSRDWGGANEQFF
TGTGCCACCAGCAGAGATTGGGGCGGGGCGAATGAGCAGTTCTTC
>NA|TRBJ2-3|NA|TRBV19
CASSPRDGTDTQYF
TGTGCCAGTAGCCCCCGGGACGGCACAGATACGCAGTATTTT
>NA|TRBJ1-1|NA|TRBV2
CASSDWGTAIEAFF
TGTGCCAGCAGTGACTGGGGGACCGCCATTGAAGCTTTCTTT
>NA|TRBJ1-4|many|TRBV5-1
CASSRNRDSDGKLFF
TGCGCCAGCAGTAGGAACCGGGACTCAGACGGAAAACTGTTTTTT
>TRBD2|TRBJ2-1|NA|TRBV2
CARDIAGGGGYNEQFF
TGTGCTAGAGATATCGCCGGCGGGGGGGGCTACAATGAGCAGTTCTTC
>NA|TRBJ2-7|NA|TRBV15
CATSKTVSSYEQYF
TGTGCCACCAGCAAAACAGTGAGCTCCTACGAGCAGTACTTC
>NA|TRBJ2-5|many|TRBV5-1
CASSLEGARETQYF
TGCGCCAGCAGCTTAGAAGGGGCCAGGGAGACCCAGTACTTC
>TRBD2|TRBJ2-7|NA|TRBV20-1
CSARDPEGRGAPYEQYF
TGCAGTGCTAGAGATCCTGAGGGGCGGGGGGCTCCCTACGAGCAGTACTTC
>TRBD2|TRBJ2-5|NA|TRBV2
CASSEAGGGETQYF
TGTGCCAGCAGTGAAGCGGGGGGGGGGGAGACCCAGTACTTC
>NA|TRBJ2-1|few|TRBV15
CATSRDPANEQFF
TGTGCCACCAGCAGAGATCCAGCCAATGAGCAGTTCTTC
>NA|TRBJ2-7|many|TRBV7-9
CASSLGSVEGRHYF
TGTGCCAGCAGCTTAGGGTCGGTCGAAGGGAGACATTACTTC
>TRBD1|TRBJ2-7|NA|TRBV10-2
CASTPGQGPNEQYF
TGCGCCAGCACCCCGGGACAGGGCCCCAACGAGCAGTACTTC
>NA|TRBJ1-1|few|TRBV10-3
CAISGTTANTEAFF
TGTGCCATCAGTGGGACAACAGCGAACACTGAAGCTTTCTTT
>NA|TRBJ1-6|NA|TRBV7-3
CASSLMSQGSPLHF
TGTGCCAGCAGCTTAATGTCACAGGGATCACCCCTCCACTTT
>NA|TRBJ1-1|many|TRBV24-1
CATSDLKQGNTEAFF
TGTGCCACCAGTGATTTGAAACAGGGGAACACTGAAGCTTTCTTT
>TRBD2|TRBJ2-7|NA|TRBV10-3
CASSPRLAGSYEQYF
TGTGCCAGCAGTCCCCGACTAGCGGGCTCCTACGAGCAGTACTTC
>NA|TRBJ2-7|NA|TRBV25-1
CASRKTGSYEQYF
TGTGCCAGCAGGAAGACAGGTTCCTACGAGCAGTACTTC
>TRBD1|TRBJ2-2|few|TRBV25-1
CASSPPPKMTGVTGELFF
TGTGCCAGCAGTCCCCCACCCAAGATGACAGGGGTCACCGGGGAGCTGTTTTTT
>TRBD1|TRBJ2-7|NA|TRBV11-1
CASSSEGQGRYEQYF
TGTGCCAGCAGCTCCGAGGGACAGGGCCGTTACGAGCAGTACTTC
>TRBD2|TRBJ2-3|many|TRBV7-9
CASISGGFRDTQYF
TGTGCCAGCATTAGCGGGGGGTTTCGGGATACGCAGTATTTT
>NA|TRBJ1-2|NA|TRBV5-1
CASRGERGANNYGYTF
TGCGCCAGCAGAGGCGAGCGGGGGGCTAATAACTATGGCTACACCTTC
>NA|TRBJ1-1|many|TRBV20-1
CSASEGIRGYTEAFF
TGCAGTGCTAGTGAGGGAATCCGGGGGTACACTGAAGCTTTCTTT
>TRBD1|TRBJ1-1|NA|TRBV19
CASSAGQGATEAFF
TGTGCCAGTAGTGCCGGACAGGGTGCGACTGAAGCTTTCTTT
>TRBD1|TRBJ1-1|many|TRBV5-1
CASSSNTGGTEAFF
TGCGCCAGCAGTTCAAACACAGGGGGAACTGAAGCTTTCTTT
>TRBD1|TRBJ1-5|few|TRBV6-2/TRBV6-3
CASSYPRTGFYNNQPQHF
TGTGCCAGCAGTTATCCCAGGACAGGTTTTTACAACAATCAGCCCCAGCATTTT
>TRBD2|TRBJ2-5|many|TRBV6-1
CASSRSGGPGGGAQYF
TGTGCCAGCAGCCGCAGCGGGGGGCCGGGCGGGGGAGCCCAGTACTTC
>TRBD1|TRBJ2-7|once|TRBV7-2
CASSLARGHHEQYF
TGTGCCAGCAGCTTAGCCAGGGGGCACCACGAGCAGTACTTC
>NA|TRBJ2-2|once|TRBV9
CASRSSPGPELFF
TGTGCCAGCAGATCTTCGCCGGGACCTGAGCTGTTTTTT
>NA|TRBJ2-1|NA|TRBV24-1
CATSDLPQGPRAF
TGTGCCACCAGTGATTTGCCGCAGGGACCCCGAGCCTTC
>NA|TRBJ1-3|once|TRBV9
CASSVGQGNTIYF
TGTGCCAGCAGCGTAGGTCAGGGAAACACCATATATTTT
>NA|TRBJ1-5|few|TRBV7-2
CASSSHLEQPQHF
TGTGCCAGCAGCTCCCATCTAGAGCAGCCCCAGCATTTT
>NA|TRBJ2-2|NA|TRBV29-1
CSVKIGGTGELFF
TGCAGCGTTAAAATAGGGGGAACCGGGGAGCTGTTTTTT
>TRBD1|TRBJ2-5|many|TRBV27
CASSFSDRVTETQYF
TGTGCCAGCAGTTTCTCGGACAGGGTCACGGAGACCCAGTACTTC
>TRBD2|TRBJ2-7|many|TRBV9
CASSTGTSGSYEQYF
TGTGCCAGCAGCACAGGGACTAGCGGGAGCTACGAGCAGTACTTC
>NA|TRBJ2-7|once|TRBV7-3
CASSFALDSREQYF
TGTGCCAGCAGCTTCGCGCTCGATTCCAGGGAGCAGTACTTC
>NA|TRBJ1-5|many|TRBV2
CASNGGNNQPQHF
TGTGCCAGCAACGGCGGGAACAATCAGCCCCAGCATTTT
>TRBD1|TRBJ2-7|NA|TRBV20-1
CSAFPLGGTGYYEQYF
TGCAGTGCCTTCCCCCTCGGCGGGACAGGTTACTACGAGCAGTACTTC
>NA|TRBJ2-7|NA|TRBV5-1
CASSSTLGAGGDEQYF
TGCGCCAGCAGCTCGACCCTGGGAGCAGGCGGCGACGAGCAGTACTTC
>NA|TRBJ1-1|few|TRBV10-1
CASSESAGIYTEAFF
TGCGCCAGCAGTGAGTCTGCAGGGATCTACACTGAAGCTTTCTTT
>TRBD1|TRBJ1-5|many|TRBV5-6
CASSAGQQPQHF
TGTGCCAGCAGCGCGGGACAGCAGCCCCAGCATTTT
>NA|TRBJ2-1|NA|TRBV2
CASSDSAGEANEQFF
TGTGCCAGCAGTGATAGCGCAGGGGAGGCCAATGAGCAGTTCTTC
>TRBD1|TRBJ1-5|few|TRBV10-1
CASRPGQGANQPQHF
TGCGCCAGCAGGCCGGGACAGGGGGCGAATCAGCCCCAGCATTTT
>TRBD1|TRBJ2-3|once|TRBV5-1
CASSVPRQGALGTDTQYF
TGCGCCAGCAGCGTCCCAAGACAGGGGGCATTGGGCACAGATACGCAGTATTTT
>NA|TRBJ2-7|NA|TRBV7-9
CASSSEGFTYEQYF
TGTGCCAGCAGCTCGGAAGGTTTTACCTACGAGCAGTACTTC
>NA|TRBJ2-7|few|TRBV2
CASSGRTYEQYF
TGTGCCAGCAGTGGGCGGACCTACGAGCAGTACTTC
>NA|TRBJ2-3|NA|TRBV20-1
CSARDGGVQDTQYF
TGCAGTGCTAGAGACGGCGGAGTCCAAGATACGCAGTATTTT
>NA|TRBJ2-7|few|TRBV20-1
CSARLPSFQRGSYEQYF
TGCAGTGCTAGACTTCCCAGCTTTCAAAGGGGCTCCTACGAGCAGTACTTC
>TRBD2|TRBJ2-3|NA|TRBV12-3/TRBV12-4
CASSSRGEWAGDTQYF
TGTGCCAGCAGTTCCCGGGGGGAGTGGGCAGGAGATACGCAGTATTTT
>NA|TRBJ2-7|NA|TRBV19
CASNRAGYPYEQYF
TGTGCCAGTAACCGCGCGGGATATCCCTACGAGCAGTACTTC
>NA|TRBJ1-1|NA|TRBV20-1
CSAPDPGRGTGTEAFF
TGCAGTGCACCAGACCCAGGAAGGGGGACGGGGACTGAAGCTTTCTTT
>TRBD1|TRBJ1-1|few|TRBV28
CASRNRGNTEAFF
TGTGCCAGCAGAAACAGGGGGAACACTGAAGCTTTCTTT
>NA|TRBJ1-1|once|TRBV10-3
CAISEEGLNTEAFF
TGTGCCATCAGTGAGGAGGGGCTAAACACTGAGGCTTTCTTT